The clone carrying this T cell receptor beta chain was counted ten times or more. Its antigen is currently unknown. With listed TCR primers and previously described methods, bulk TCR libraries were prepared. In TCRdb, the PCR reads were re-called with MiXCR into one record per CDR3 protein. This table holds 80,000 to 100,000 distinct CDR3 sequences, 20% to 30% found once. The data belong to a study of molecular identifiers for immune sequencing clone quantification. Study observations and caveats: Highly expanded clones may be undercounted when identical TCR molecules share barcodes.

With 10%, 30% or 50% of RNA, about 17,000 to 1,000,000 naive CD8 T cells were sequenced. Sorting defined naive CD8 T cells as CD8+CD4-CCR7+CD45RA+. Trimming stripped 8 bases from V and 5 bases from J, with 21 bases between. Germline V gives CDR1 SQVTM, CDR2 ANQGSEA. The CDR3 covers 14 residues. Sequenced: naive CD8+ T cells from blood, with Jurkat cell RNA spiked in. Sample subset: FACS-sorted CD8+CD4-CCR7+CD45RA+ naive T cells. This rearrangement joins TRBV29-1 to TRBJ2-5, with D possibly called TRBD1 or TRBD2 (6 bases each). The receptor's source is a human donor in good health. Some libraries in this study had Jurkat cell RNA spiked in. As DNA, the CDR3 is TGCAGCATCCTCCAGGGGTCGGGGGTGGAGACCCAGTACTTC. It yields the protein CSILQGSGVETQYF.